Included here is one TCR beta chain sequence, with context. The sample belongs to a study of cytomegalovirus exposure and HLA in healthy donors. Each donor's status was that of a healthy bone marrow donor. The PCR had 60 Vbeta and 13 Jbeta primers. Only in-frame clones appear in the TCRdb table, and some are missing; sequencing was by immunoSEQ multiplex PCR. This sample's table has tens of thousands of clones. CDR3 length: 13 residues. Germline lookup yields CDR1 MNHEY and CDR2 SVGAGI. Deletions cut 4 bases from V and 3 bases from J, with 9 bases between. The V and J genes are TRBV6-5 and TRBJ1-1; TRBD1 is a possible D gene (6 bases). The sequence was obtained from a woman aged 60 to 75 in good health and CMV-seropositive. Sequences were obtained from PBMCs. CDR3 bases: TGTGCCAGCAGTTCAGGACAGCACACTGAAGCTTTCTTT. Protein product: CASSSGQHTEAFF.